This is a list of T cell receptor beta chains from one sample in a study of cytomegalovirus exposure and HLA in healthy donors. TCRdb's copy holds only in-frame clones and misses some; the assay was immunoSEQ multiplex PCR. Seen here are some 200,000 clones, around nine tenths observed once, and the top ten hold 7.2%. Sequences were obtained from PBMCs. These receptors came from a man aged 25 to 40 in good health and CMV-seropositive. The CDR3 runs from the conserved cysteine through the conserved F or W. D genes are given only for firm matches. Clone size is given for some rows only: seen once, a few or many times, or a class if the clone is expanded.

D gene,clone size,J gene,V gene,CDR3 DNA,CDR3 protein
NA,NA,TRBJ1-1,TRBV13,TGTGCCAGCTCGAGACTCATGAACACTGAAGCTTTCTTT,CASSRLMNTEAFF
NA,NA,TRBJ1-1,TRBV6-1,TGTGCCAGCAGTGATGAGGGGCAGCTAAACACTGAAGCTTTCTTT,CASSDEGQLNTEAFF
TRBD1,NA,TRBJ2-7,TRBV28,TGTGCCAGCAGTCCCACGACAGGGGACGGTGAGGGGCACGAGCAGTACTTC,CASSPTTGDGEGHEQYF
TRBD1,once,TRBJ2-7,TRBV5-4,TGTGCCAGCAGCCCCCGAGGACAGGGATCCTACGAGCAGTACTTC,CASSPRGQGSYEQYF
TRBD2,NA,TRBJ2-3,TRBV6-1,TGTGCCAGCAGTACCCGGGGGGGGGCTCGAGATACGCAGTATTTT,CASSTRGGARDTQYF
TRBD2,NA,TRBJ2-3,TRBV29-1,TGCAGCGGGAGCGGGGGCTGGACCACAGATACGCAGTATTTT,CSGSGGWTTDTQYF
NA,NA,TRBJ2-2,TRBV5-4,TGTGCCAGCAGCTCGGGACGGTCGAACACCGGGGAGCTGTTTTTT,CASSSGRSNTGELFF
TRBD1,NA,TRBJ2-3,TRBV2,TGTGCCAGCAGTTGGGACAGCGCCACAGATACGCAGTATTTT,CASSWDSATDTQYF
NA,few,TRBJ2-7,TRBV29-1,TGCAGCGTTGGTAACAGGGACCTAGGCGAGCAGTACTTC,CSVGNRDLGEQYF
NA,NA,TRBJ1-3,TRBV11-2,TGTGCCAGCAGCTCGTGGACGGAAGACACCATATATTTT,CASSSWTEDTIYF
NA,NA,TRBJ2-7,TRBV6-5,TGTGCCAGCAGGGAGGAGGGCTCCTACGAGCAGTACTTC,CASREEGSYEQYF
NA,NA,TRBJ2-7,TRBV5-8,TGTGCCAGCAGCTTGGTGTTAACGTTCTACGAGCAGTACTTC,CASSLVLTFYEQYF
NA,NA,TRBJ2-3,TRBV5-3,TGTGCCAGAAGCTTGAACAGATACACAGATACGCAGTATTTT,CARSLNRYTDTQYF
NA,NA,TRBJ2-7,TRBV29-1,TGCAGCGGAAGATCAAGTAGGTCCTACGAGCAGTACTTC,CSGRSSRSYEQYF
NA,many,TRBJ1-4,TRBV6-5,TGTGCCAGTAGTCTAGGGGATTCGGAAAAACTGTTTTTT,CASSLGDSEKLFF
NA,NA,TRBJ2-1,TRBV9,TGTGCCAGTTCCAATGACTACAATGAGCAGTTCTTC,CASSNDYNEQFF
NA,once,TRBJ2-7,TRBV15,TGTGCCACCAGCCTCGCAGCACCCTACGAGCAGTACTTC,CATSLAAPYEQYF
NA,NA,TRBJ2-2,TRBV5-1,TGCGCCAGCAGCTTGGTACAGGGCGCCACCGGGGAGCTGTTTTTT,CASSLVQGATGELFF
TRBD2,NA,TRBJ2-1,TRBV9,TGTGCCAGCAGCGTTCCTAGCGGGAGCAATGAGCAGTTCTTC,CASSVPSGSNEQFF
NA,NA,TRBJ1-1,TRBV5-1,TGCGCCAGCAGCTTCACTGGGCGAAGTGACACTGAAGCTTTCTTT,CASSFTGRSDTEAFF
NA,NA,TRBJ2-3,TRBV7-7,TGTGCCAGCAGCTTAGGCTTAACAGATACGCAGTATTTT,CASSLGLTDTQYF
TRBD1,NA,TRBJ1-3,TRBV30,TGTGCCTGGGGGACAGGGGTGGTTGGAAACACCATATATTTT,CAWGTGVVGNTIYF
NA,few,TRBJ2-6,TRBV7-6,TGTGCCAGCAGCTTACCCAGAAACCGGATCTCTGGGGCCAACGTCCTGACTTTC,CASSLPRNRISGANVLTF
TRBD2,NA,TRBJ2-4,TRBV9,TGTGCCAGCAGCACTTGGAGCGGGGGGGCCCCCGGGAACATTCAGTACTTC,CASSTWSGGAPGNIQYF
TRBD2,NA,TRBJ2-3,TRBV9,TGTGCCAGCAGCCCCGTGCGGGGGACAGATACGCAGTATTTT,CASSPVRGTDTQYF
TRBD1,NA,TRBJ2-4,TRBV28,TGTGCCACAGATCAGGGGGCAGGGGGGAACATTCAGTACTTC,CATDQGAGGNIQYF
TRBD1,NA,TRBJ1-1,TRBV29-1,TGCAGCGTAGGACAGGGGTTCAACACTGAAGCTTTCTTT,CSVGQGFNTEAFF
TRBD2,NA,TRBJ2-7,TRBV4-1,TGCGCCAGCAGCCAAGATCCTCACCGCGCGGGGGAAAGATCCTACGAGCAGTACTTC,CASSQDPHRAGERSYEQYF
TRBD2,once,TRBJ2-1,TRBV2,TGTGCCAGCAGGAAACTAGCGGGGGCTGACAATGAGCAGTTCTTC,CASRKLAGADNEQFF
NA,NA,TRBJ2-5,TRBV5-6,TGTGCCAGCAGCGGGTACGGGGCTAGGGTCCAAGAGACCCAGTACTTC,CASSGYGARVQETQYF
NA,NA,TRBJ2-5,TRBV7-9,TGTGCCAGCGGCCGGGGATGGGGTCAAAGAGAGACCCAGTACTTC,CASGRGWGQRETQYF
NA,NA,TRBJ2-7,TRBV28,TGTGCCAGCAGCAAGTTTTTAAGATACGAGCAGTACTTC,CASSKFLRYEQYF
NA,NA,TRBJ2-5,TRBV7-2,TGTGCCAGCAGCTTAGGAGGACCCGGGGACACGACCCAGTACTTC,CASSLGGPGDTTQYF
NA,NA,TRBJ2-2,TRBV5-1,TGCGCCAGCAGCCTTCGGGATAGCACCGGGGAGCTGTTTTTT,CASSLRDSTGELFF
TRBD1,NA,TRBJ1-2,TRBV29-1,TGCAGCGTTGAAGGACCCACAGGGGTGGAGGGCTACACCTTC,CSVEGPTGVEGYTF
NA,NA,TRBJ2-7,TRBV6-5,TGTGCCAGCAGTTACACCTCGGGAGACGGGGAGCAGTACTTC,CASSYTSGDGEQYF
NA,NA,TRBJ2-7,TRBV18,TGTGCCAGCTCACCAGTCACCGTGACAACCTACGAGCAGTACTTC,CASSPVTVTTYEQYF
TRBD1,NA,TRBJ1-1,TRBV14,TGTGCCAGCAGCCAAGGGACAGGGATGCCGGATTGGGGCGGGTACACTGAAGCTTTCTTT,CASSQGTGMPDWGGYTEAFF
NA,NA,TRBJ1-4,TRBV5-6,TGTGCCAGCAGCTTGGGCGCAACTAATGAAAAACTGTTTTTT,CASSLGATNEKLFF
NA,NA,TRBJ1-1,TRBV4-1,TGCGCCAGCAGCCAAGATGGGAGGGGCGCGGGGAACACTGAAGCTTTCTTT,CASSQDGRGAGNTEAFF
TRBD2,NA,TRBJ2-7,TRBV29-1,TGCAGCGCCGGAGGGACTAGCGGATCCTACGAGCAGTACTTC,CSAGGTSGSYEQYF
TRBD1,NA,TRBJ2-7,TRBV6-5,TGTGCCAGCAGTTACTCAGACAGGGGGCGAGGCGAGCAGTACTTC,CASSYSDRGRGEQYF